One and the same sample provided the 26 T cell receptor beta chains below, sequenced in a study of T-cell reconstitution after alpha-beta-depleted transplantation in children. Preparation of the TCRbeta library used unique molecular identifiers. In TCRdb, the PCR reads were re-called with MiXCR into one record per CDR3 protein. The sample shows about 500,000 distinct CDR3 sequences, over 25% of them seen only once. Sequenced material: PBMCs from the stem cell graft donor, taken from the stem cell graft. Receptors were obtained from a human donor who donated a stem cell graft to a child with aplastic anemia.

V gene TRBV7-2 combines with J gene TRBJ2-1, with 7 bases lining up with TRBD1. Germline CDR1 is SGHTA and CDR2 is FQGNSA. V trimming: 1 base; J trimming: 7 bases; junction bases outside the gene matches: 4. The CDR3 length is 14 residues. The CDR3 here is CASSLVDRENEQFF. In nucleotides, the CDR3 is TGTGCCAGCAGCTTAGTCGACAGGGAGAATGAGCAGTTCTTC.

In this sample, this clonotype turned up a few times. V usage is TRBV7-9 and J usage is TRBJ2-1; a weak D match, TRBD2 (5 bases). Germline V gene data show CDR1 as SEHNR and CDR2 as FQNEAQ (reference sequence). CDR3 length: 15 residues. The V end lost 2 bases, the J end lost 4 bases, and 12 bases lay between the germline ends. DNA for the CDR3: TGTGCCAGCAGCTTATCAGGCGGCGGGTACAATGAGCAGTTCTTC. Its translation: CASSLSGGGYNEQFF.

This clonotype was seen a handful of times. V and J are TRBV7-9 and TRBJ1-5; TRBD1 agrees at 7 bases. Germline CDR1 is SEHNR and CDR2 is FQNEAQ (reference sequence). J was trimmed by 1 base and V by 1 base; bases with no gene match: 4. The CDR3 sequence is 16 residues long. The CDR3 sequence is CASSLETGPSNQPQHF. The CDR3 nucleotides read TGTGCCAGCAGCTTAGAGACAGGGCCAAGCAATCAGCCCCAGCATTTT.

This clonotype was counted only a few times. Here the CDR3 DNA reads TGTGCCAGCAGCACAGGGCCCAACTATGGCTACACCTTC. Residues: CASSTGPNYGYTF. V gene TRBV6-1 combines with J gene TRBJ1-2; TRBD1 is a possible D gene (6 bases). The V end was cut by 6 bases, the J end by 2 bases, with 10 bases between. The germline gives CDR1 MNHNS, CDR2 SASEGT. The CDR3 totals 13 residues.

The chain links TRBV18 to TRBJ1-5; D possibly corresponds to TRBD1 (5 bases). CDR3 length: 15 residues. The germline V gene has CDR1 KGHSH and CDR2 LQKENI. V gave up 3 bases and J gave up 1 base, with 10 bases separating them. The CDR3 coding sequence is TGTGCCAGCTCACCGTGGGGGGTGAGCAATCAGCCCCAGCATTTT. This gives the protein CASSPWGVSNQPQHF.

The table lists this clonotype with a few counts. The chain carries TRBV7-2 and TRBJ2-3; D unresolved. The CDR3 totals 13 residues. Between the trimmed V and J ends, which lost 1 base and 4 bases, there was a span of 6 bases. Germline lookup yields CDR1 SGHTA and CDR2 FQGNSA. This CDR3 reads CASSLGFADTQYF. The CDR3, as DNA: TGTGCCAGCAGCTTAGGGTTCGCAGATACGCAGTATTTT.

The chain couples TRBV28 to TRBJ2-7, with D tentatively TRBD1 (5 bases). V shed 8 bases and J shed 3 bases, with 11 bases lying between them. The CDR3 spans 12 residues. The germline V gene encodes CDR1 MDHEN and CDR2 SYDVKM. Here the CDR3 reads CASSRQNYEQYF. DNA of the CDR3: TGTGCCAGCTCCCGACAGAACTACGAGCAGTACTTC.

The chain joins TRBV5-4 to TRBJ2-1; 9 bases map to TRBD2. Trimming removed 0 bases from V and 9 bases from J; junction bases left unmatched: 7. The CDR3 consists of 15 residues. CDR1 SGHNT and CDR2 YYREEE come from the germline V gene (reference sequence). This CDR3 is CASSLALAGLSEQFF. For the CDR3, the DNA is TGTGCCAGCAGCTTGGCACTAGCGGGTCTTAGTGAGCAGTTCTTC.

CDR3 region: CASPRVGAEQYV. The CDR3 coding sequence is TGCGCCTCGCCACGGGTCGGGGCCGAGCAGTACGTC. The V call is TRBV10-2, the J call TRBJ2-7; D may be TRBD1 or TRBD2 (5 bases each). CDR3 length equals 12 residues. The V gene lost 11 bases and the J gene lost 6 bases, with 17 bases spanning the gap. The germline V gene encodes CDR1 WSHSY and CDR2 SAAADI.

The CDR3 DNA reads TGTGCCAGCAGCTTGGGGCCTATGCCCCCAGATACGCAGTATTTT. Protein sequence: CASSLGPMPPDTQYF. The V call is TRBV5-4, the J call TRBJ2-3; D is ambiguous. The germline V gene has CDR1 SGHNT and CDR2 YYREEE (reference sequence). The length of the CDR3 is 15 residues. Trimming left V 0 bases short and J 4 bases short, with 12 bases between.

This rearrangement joins TRBV11-2 to TRBJ2-7; the D is unclear. Deletions cut 2 bases from V and 5 bases from J, with 10 bases between. CDR1 and CDR2 from the germline V gene are SGHAT and FQNNGV. CDR3 length equals 13 residues. The CDR3 sequence is CASSLKTLDEQYF. The DNA for the CDR3 is TGTGCCAGCAGCTTAAAAACCTTGGACGAGCAGTACTTC.

This rearrangement joins TRBV12-3 or TRBV12-4 to TRBJ2-1, with D possibly being TRBD1 or TRBD2 (5 bases each). The CDR3 covers 15 residues. Trimming took 5 bases from V and 5 from J, leaving 16 bases between them. CDR3 region: CASSQTGTYDNEQFF. CDR3 DNA: TGTGCCAGCAGTCAAACCGGGACCTACGACAATGAGCAGTTCTTC.

The V gene is TRBV27, the J gene TRBJ2-1, with a possible D match to TRBD2 (6 bases). This CDR3 is built from 15 residues. Looked up from germline, CDR1 is MNHEY and CDR2 is SMNVEV (reference sequence). Trimming removed 6 bases at V and 2 bases at J, with 14 bases between. The CDR3 is CASSYQGLPYNEQFF. As DNA, the CDR3 is TGTGCCAGCAGCTACCAAGGACTACCCTACAATGAGCAGTTCTTC.

This chain joins TRBV10-3 and TRBJ1-5; maybe TRBD1 (6 bases). This CDR3 contains 14 residues. V shed 4 bases and J shed 3 bases, with 10 bases lying between them. Germline-derived CDR1 and CDR2 are ENHRY and SYGVKD. The CDR3 reads CAISGGGDNQPQHF. CDR3 DNA sequence: TGTGCCATCAGTGGGGGGGGCGACAATCAGCCCCAGCATTTT.

This rearrangement joins TRBV11-2 to TRBJ2-1; TRBD1 is a possible D gene (6 bases). The CDR3 is 16 amino acids. V was cut by 5 bases and J by 0 bases, with 14 bases left in between. Germline assignment: CDR1 SGHAT and CDR2 FQNNGV. CDR3 sequence reads: CASSITGTNSYNEQFF. CDR3 nucleotide sequence: TGTGCCAGCAGCATAACCGGGACAAACTCCTACAATGAGCAGTTCTTC.

The chain links TRBV12-3 or TRBV12-4 to TRBJ2-2; D not resolved. The CDR3 length is 15 residues. Trimming removed 6 bases at V and 0 bases at J, with 11 bases between. CDR3 amino acids: CASSQGWPNTGELFF. For the CDR3, the DNA is TGTGCCAGCAGCCAAGGGTGGCCGAACACCGGGGAGCTGTTTTTT.

In its sample, this clonotype was seen a few times. The chain couples TRBV9 to TRBJ1-3; D is perhaps TRBD1 (5 bases). V gave up 0 bases and J gave up 2 bases, with 6 bases separating them. CDR3 length: 14 residues. Germline V lookup: CDR1 SGDLS, CDR2 YYNGEE. DNA of the CDR3: TGTGCCAGCAGCGTAGGGACAACTGGAAACACCATATATTTT. This gives the protein CASSVGTTGNTIYF.

The J gene is TRBJ2-7, the V gene TRBV29-1, with 8 bases that match TRBD2. The CDR3 runs 14 residues. Unmatched junction bases numbered 14, after V lost 7 bases and J lost 6 bases. The germline gives CDR1 SQVTM, CDR2 ANQGSEA. The CDR3 DNA is TGCAGCGCGGCCGGGACTAGTGTCAGTCGCGAGCAGTACTTC. As protein: CSAAGTSVSREQYF.

The J gene is TRBJ2-4, the V gene TRBV29-1; TRBD1 is a possible D gene (6 bases). Germline CDR1 SQVTM, CDR2 ANQGSEA. Between the trimmed V and J ends, which lost 6 bases and 1 base, there was a span of 13 bases. The CDR3 totals 14 residues. DNA for the CDR3: TGCAGCGTCCTAATGGGGGCGGCCAAAAACATTCAGTACTTC. The encoded protein is CSVLMGAAKNIQYF.

This chain links TRBV3-1 with TRBJ2-1; D not resolved. Germline V gene data show CDR1 as LGHDT and CDR2 as YNNKEL (reference sequence). V lost 3 bases and J 10 bases, leaving 10 bases between the germline ends. The CDR3 has 12 residues. In DNA, the CDR3 is TGTGCCAGCAGCCAGCGGACGGTCGAGCAGTTCTTC. Its translation is CASSQRTVEQFF.

The chain has TRBV4-3 and TRBJ2-1; D unclear. Between the trimmed V and J ends, which lost 4 bases and 5 bases, there was a span of 12 bases. The CDR3 totals 14 residues. Germline V gene data show CDR1 as LGHNA and CDR2 as YSLEER. The CDR3 DNA is TGCGCCAGCAGCCTCTACTCCCTGGACAATGAGCAGTTCTTC. This codes for CASSLYSLDNEQFF.

The CDR3 loop reads CASSLRKTGVGANVLTF. In DNA form, the CDR3 reads TGTGCCAGCAGCCTGAGGAAAACAGGGGTTGGGGCCAACGTCCTGACTTTC. The chain joins TRBV7-8 to TRBJ2-6; 7 bases align to TRBD1. Germline values: CDR1 SGHVS, CDR2 FQNEAQ. This CDR3 has 17 amino acids. The V and J ends lost 5 bases and 3 bases, in that order; junction bases with no gene match: 10.

This clonotype has just a few counts. This chain uses TRBV7-9 with TRBJ2-1; 9 nucleotides agree with TRBD2. This CDR3 comprises 16 residues. V was pared by 5 bases and J by 0 bases, with 5 bases of the junction left unmatched. Germline CDR1 SEHNR, CDR2 FQNEAQ (reference sequence). CDR3 region: CASSNSGSHSYNEQFF. In DNA form, the CDR3 reads TGTGCCAGCAGCAATAGCGGGAGCCACTCCTACAATGAGCAGTTCTTC.

This clonotype was counted at least ten times. The rearrangement joins TRBV10-3 to TRBJ1-5; a weak D match, TRBD1 (5 bases). Germline assignment: CDR1 ENHRY and CDR2 SYGVKD. V was pared by 0 bases and J by 5 bases, with 11 bases between. CDR3 length: 15 residues. The CDR3 spells CAISESGGGYQPQHF. CDR3 DNA sequence: TGTGCCATCAGTGAGTCCGGGGGTGGTTATCAGCCCCAGCATTTT.

The chain has TRBV5-1 and TRBJ2-5; 9 bases align to TRBD1. Germline V CDR1 and CDR2: SGHRS, YFSETQ. Trimming cost V 8 bases and J 4 bases; bases outside gene matches: 9. The CDR3 contains 14 residues. As DNA, the CDR3 is TGCGCCAGTACCCGGGACAGGGTACGAGAGACCCAGTACTTC. Translated: CASTRDRVRETQYF.

The sample holds a few counts of this clonotype. The rearrangement uses TRBV5-6 and TRBJ2-1; D unclear. V lost 6 bases to trimming and J lost 6 bases, with 10 bases between them. The CDR3 has 12 residues. The germline CDR1 and CDR2 sequences are SGHDT and YYEEEE. CDR3 sequence reads: CASTWGFNEQFF. CDR3 in DNA: TGTGCCAGCACATGGGGTTTCAATGAGCAGTTCTTC.